The present T cell receptor (beta chain) was sequenced within a study of T cells after yellow fever vaccination. The study's findings and limits: Post-booster repertoires again held most primary-vaccination clones (about 96% CD4, over 80% CD8). Peaking on day 5 versus 15, the secondary response was faster but weaker. Of the clonotypes, a small share occurred in both CD4 and CD8 compartments.

This clonotype turned up a few times. Its antigen is not identified. Universal primer sites and UMIs were introduced during 5'RACE template-switching synthesis of TCR cDNA. TCRdb processed the 5' RACE reads anew with MiXCR; each CDR3 protein has one entry. The table has fewer than 100,000 distinct CDR3 sequences, around 5.8% seen once. CDR1 is MNHEY, CDR2 SVGAGI, per germline. V shed 2 bases and J 5 bases; nucleotides not matched to a gene: 6. The CDR3 loop spans 15 amino acids. This sequence was found in a man aged 18 to 29 who received the YFV17D yellow fever vaccine. This material consisted of CD8+ T cells sorted from PBMCs, taken 10 days after the yellow fever booster vaccination. The rearrangement uses TRBV6-5 and TRBJ2-1; 7 nucleotides align to TRBD1. As DNA, the CDR3 is TGTGCCAGCAGTTACCGGACAGGTATCGACAATGAGCAGTTCTTC. It translates to CASSYRTGIDNEQFF.